This passage covers 15 T cell receptor beta chains from one sample sequenced in a study of T cells in Graves' hyperthyroidism and ophthalmopathy. TCR beta CDR3 region amplification was performed from RNA transcripts. The HTBI primer set drove a first-round RT-PCR of the TCR CDR3. TCRdb re-called the multiplex PCR reads with MiXCR, one entry per CDR3 protein. Altogether hundreds of thousands of distinct CDR3 sequences are present, 15% to 20% being singletons, with the ten largest covering roughly 47%. Sequenced: blood. The receptors shown here come from a man between 35 and 55 years old with Graves' ophthalmopathy.

This clonotype has more than one count but fewer than ten. The chain combines TRBV2 with TRBJ2-7; either TRBD1 or TRBD2 may supply D (5 bases each). There are 14 residues in the CDR3. V gave up 3 bases and J gave up 6 bases, with 15 bases separating them. Germline CDR1 reads SNHLY; CDR2 reads FYNNEI. CDR3: CASSDGRAGPEQYF. The CDR3 nucleotides are TGTGCCAGCAGTGATGGGCGGGCAGGGCCCGAGCAGTACTTC.

This clonotype was recorded many times. The chain is built from TRBV28 and TRBJ2-3; 13 bases match TRBD2. Germline loops: CDR1 MDHEN, CDR2 SYDVKM. This CDR3 has 16 residues. V lost 5 bases, J lost 2 bases, and 4 bases stayed unmatched. CDR3 amino acids: CASSRGLAGDTDTQYF. The CDR3 DNA follows: TGTGCCAGCAGTCGCGGACTAGCGGGGGACACAGATACGCAGTATTTT.

V usage is TRBV19 and J usage is TRBJ2-3, with 13 bases lining up with TRBD2. The CDR3 length is 15 residues. V lost 7 bases and J lost 3; bases outside the gene matches: 4. Germline V gives CDR1 LNHDA, CDR2 SQIVND (reference sequence). The CDR3 DNA is TGTGCCAGTACCCTGACTAGCGGGAGGACAGATACGCAGTATTTT. Translated: CASTLTSGRTDTQYF.

This clonotype was seen ten or more times. The chain carries TRBV6-1 and TRBJ2-7; a weak D match, TRBD1 (5 bases). From germline, CDR1 is MNHNS and CDR2 SASEGT. This CDR3 contains 14 residues. Deletions cut 6 bases from V and 2 bases from J, with 14 bases between. The CDR3 here is CASRAWTLPYEQYF. The CDR3 DNA reads TGTGCCAGCAGGGCATGGACACTACCCTACGAGCAGTACTTC.

This clonotype was observed at least ten times. The CDR3 reads CASRGLGYEQYF. The CDR3 DNA is TGCGCCAGCAGAGGGCTCGGCTACGAGCAGTACTTC. V is TRBV5-1 and J is TRBJ2-7; no firm D call. Germline V lookup: CDR1 SGHRS, CDR2 YFSETQ. V lost 5 bases and J 3 bases, leaving 9 bases between the germline ends. The CDR3 consists of 12 residues.

The chain links TRBV11-2 to TRBJ2-1; TRBD2 aligns across 16 bases. This CDR3 spans 19 amino acids. The V gene end was trimmed by 8 bases and the J gene end by 12 bases; junction bases not matched to a gene: 22. The germline CDR1 and CDR2 sequences are SGHAT and FQNNGV. The chain's CDR3 is CASGYPPTGTSGRAGRQFF. The CDR3 DNA follows: TGTGCCAGCGGATACCCCCCTACCGGGACTAGCGGGAGGGCCGGCCGGCAGTTCTTC. Filled out from reference TRBV11-2 and TRBJ2-1, the complete variable domain reads EAGVAQSPRYKIIEKRQSVAFWCNPISGHATLYWYQQILGQGPKLLIQFQNNGVVDDSQLPKDRFSAERLKGVDSTLKIQPAKLEDSAVYLCASGYPPTGTSGRAGRQFFGPGTRLTVL.

This chain links TRBV12-3 or TRBV12-4 with TRBJ2-5, with D possibly TRBD2 on 7 matching bases. V was trimmed by 4 bases and J by 9 bases, leaving 12 bases between them. The CDR3 has 12 residues. CDR3 amino acids: CASSSTGGAQYF. The CDR3 DNA is TGTGCCAGCAGTTCGACGGGGGGCGCCCAGTACTTC.

This clonotype was detected ten times or more. This chain connects TRBV18 to TRBJ1-1; D perhaps matches TRBD1 (5 bases). Trimming shortened V by 3 bases and J by 3 bases, and 20 bases separated the two germline ends. This CDR3 comprises 17 residues. The germline V gene has CDR1 KGHSH and CDR2 LQKENI. The CDR3 DNA follows: TGTGCCAGCTCACCCTCTATACTTAGACTAGGGGACACTGAAGCTTTCTTT. It specifies CASSPSILRLGDTEAFF.

This clonotype was detected many times. This rearrangement joins TRBV7-2 to TRBJ1-1; tentative D call: TRBD1 (6 bases). V was cut by 6 bases and J by 8 bases, with 16 bases left in between. The germline gives CDR1 SGHTA, CDR2 FQGNSA. This CDR3 is built from 13 residues. CDR3 DNA sequence: TGTGCCAGCAGTTCAAGGAGGACAGCCGAAGCTTTCTTT. As protein: CASSSRRTAEAFF.

This clonotype was detected many times. The chain joins TRBV27 to TRBJ2-4; D may be TRBD1 (6 bases). The CDR3 length is 15 residues. The V gene lost 0 bases and the J gene lost 7 bases, with 13 bases spanning the gap. Germline lookup yields CDR1 MNHEY and CDR2 SMNVEV (reference sequence). The CDR3 protein is CASSLSWQGMNIQYF. Written as DNA, the CDR3 is TGTGCCAGCAGTTTATCATGGCAGGGGATGAACATTCAGTACTTC.

This clonotype was counted ten times or more. The chain links TRBV3-1 to TRBJ2-3; TRBD2 agrees at 9 bases. V lost 0 bases to trimming and J lost 3 bases; unmatched junction nucleotides: 1. The CDR3 totals 15 residues. The germline V gene encodes CDR1 LGHDT and CDR2 YNNKEL (reference sequence). The CDR3 DNA sequence: TGTGCCAGCAGCCAAGAAGGACTAGCGACAGATACGCAGTATTTT. Its translation: CASSQEGLATDTQYF.

The chain employs TRBV7-8 and TRBJ1-5, with TRBD1 as a possible D gene (5 bases). Germline CDR1 is SGHVS and CDR2 is FQNEAQ. This CDR3 comprises 16 residues. V was trimmed by 2 bases and J by 6 bases, leaving 17 bases between them. This CDR3 is CASSLYGTSGGQPQHF. In nucleotides, the CDR3 is TGTGCCAGCAGCTTATACGGGACTTCCGGAGGTCAGCCCCAGCATTTT.

The chain carries TRBV2 and TRBJ2-5; tentatively, D is TRBD2 (7 bases). Germline V gene sequence: CDR1 SNHLY, CDR2 FYNNEI. The germline V and J ends were trimmed by 5 bases and 3 bases, with 13 bases remaining between them. CDR3 size: 14 residues. The CDR3 protein is CASSKGRGEETQYF. Written as DNA, the CDR3 is TGTGCCAGCAGTAAAGGGAGGGGGGAAGAGACCCAGTACTTC.

This sequence joins TRBV12-3 or TRBV12-4 and TRBJ2-3; maybe TRBD2 (6 bases). The CDR3 spans 15 residues. V lost 5 bases and J 0 bases, leaving 12 bases between the germline ends. The CDR3 DNA follows: TGTGCCAGCAGTCCGATCGGGACTAGCACAGATACGCAGTATTTT. Translating gives CASSPIGTSTDTQYF.

The table lists this clonotype with a few counts. V is TRBV7-9 and J is TRBJ2-1; D not certain. The V gene lost 9 bases and the J gene lost 3 bases, with 6 bases spanning the gap. Germline V CDR1 and CDR2: SEHNR, FQNEAQ (reference sequence). The CDR3 loop spans 11 amino acids. The DNA for the CDR3 is TGTGCCAGTTTAGGCTACAATGAGCAGTTCTTC. Protein product: CASLGYNEQFF.